The 13 T cell receptor beta chains presented below share a single source sample, sequenced in a study of T cells in Graves' hyperthyroidism and ophthalmopathy. Amplification of TCR beta CDR3 regions was performed using RNA transcripts as template. HTBI primers were employed in a first-round RT-PCR of the TCR CDR3. MiXCR was run by TCRdb on the multiplex PCR reads, yielding one entry per CDR3 protein. The sample includes about 710,000 distinct CDR3 sequences, around 17% of them seen just once. Specimen: blood. The receptor set was obtained from a young man with Graves' hyperthyroidism.

Only a few counts were recorded for this clonotype. The CDR3 here is CASSPIGMRDRDTGELFF. The CDR3 DNA reads as TGCGCCAGCAGCCCAATCGGCATGCGGGACAGGGACACCGGGGAGCTGTTTTTT. The chain is built from TRBV4-1 and TRBJ2-2; 9 positions match TRBD1. The germline V gene has CDR1 MGHRA and CDR2 YSYEKL. The CDR3 has 18 amino acids. V was pared by 4 bases and J by 3 bases, with 12 bases of the junction left unmatched.

Ten or more counts support this clonotype. This chain links TRBV2 with TRBJ2-3, with TRBD2 matching over 7 bases. The V gene end was trimmed by 8 bases and the J gene end by 1 base; junction bases not matched to a gene: 9. Germline V lookup: CDR1 SNHLY, CDR2 FYNNEI. There are 15 residues in the CDR3. The CDR3 spells CASRSGAGGTDTQYF. The CDR3 DNA is TGTGCCAGCCGTTCTGGGGCGGGGGGCACAGATACGCAGTATTTT.

The rearrangement links TRBV19 to TRBJ1-5; TRBD1 might be the D (6 bases). Germline CDR1 and CDR2: LNHDA and SQIVND (reference sequence). The germline V and J ends were trimmed by 7 bases and 4 bases, with 14 bases remaining between them. The CDR3 is 14 residues long. CDR3 DNA: TGTGCCAGTACCCCCGACAGGTTTAATCAGCCCCAGCATTTT. This codes for CASTPDRFNQPQHF.

As regards this clonotype: A read error is likely, as this CDR3 ends without the conserved phenylalanine or tryptophan. This chain connects TRBV18 to TRBJ2-1; unclear D gene. This CDR3 spans 12 amino acids. Germline-derived CDR1 and CDR2 are KGHSH and LQKENI. V lost 4 bases, J lost 3 bases, and 4 bases lay in between. The CDR3 loop reads CASSRNYNEQFL. DNA for the CDR3: TGTGCCAGCTCACGCAACTACAATGAGCAGTTCCTC.

This clonotype was seen ten or more times. The chain has TRBV3-1 and TRBJ2-1; D unresolved. The CDR3 totals 16 residues. Deletions cut 3 bases from V and 2 bases from J, with 14 bases between. Germline values: CDR1 LGHDT, CDR2 YNNKEL (reference sequence). The CDR3 nucleotides read TGTGCCAGCAGCCAGGTTTCGATGTCCACCTACAATGAGCAGTTCTTC. Translation: CASSQVSMSTYNEQFF.

This clonotype is deemed medium-sized. The rearrangement joins TRBV28 to TRBJ2-5; 11 bases are a match to TRBD2. Germline loops: CDR1 MDHEN, CDR2 SYDVKM. Unmatched junction bases numbered 14, after V lost 3 bases and J lost 5 bases. The CDR3 runs to 18 residues. The CDR3 reads CASSFPTSGMGEWETQYF. Here the CDR3 DNA reads TGTGCCAGCAGTTTCCCGACTAGCGGGATGGGGGAGTGGGAGACCCAGTACTTC.

Ten or more counts support this clonotype. The chain carries TRBV2 and TRBJ2-2; TRBD2 agrees at 7 bases. The V segment lost 2 bases and the J segment 2 bases; nucleotides outside the gene matches: 8. Per germline, CDR1 SNHLY and CDR2 FYNNEI. CDR3 size: 17 residues. The CDR3 nucleotides are TGTGCCAGCAGTGAATGGGTGGCGGGAGCAAACACCGGGGAGCTGTTTTTT. It translates to CASSEWVAGANTGELFF.

Many counts were recorded for this clonotype. The chain is built from TRBV5-1 and TRBJ2-7, with D perhaps matching TRBD2 (5 bases). This CDR3 comprises 15 residues. The germline V gene has CDR1 SGHRS and CDR2 YFSETQ. Trimming cost V 2 bases and J 2 bases, with 14 bases left between them. CDR3 amino acids: CASSLPGSGAYEQYF. DNA for the CDR3: TGCGCCAGCAGCTTACCCGGATCCGGGGCCTACGAGCAGTACTTC.

The chain joins TRBV27 to TRBJ1-5; D unclear. The germline V gene encodes CDR1 MNHEY and CDR2 SMNVEV (reference sequence). V dropped 2 bases and J dropped 0 bases, with 5 bases sitting between them. CDR3 length: 14 amino acids. CDR3 in DNA: TGTGCCAGCAGTTTACCGTCTAGCAATCAGCCCCAGCATTTT. It specifies CASSLPSSNQPQHF.

The CDR3 sequence: CAWSVGVLAQYF. CDR3 nucleotide sequence: TGTGCCTGGAGTGTTGGGGTGCTGGCGCAGTATTTT. The gene calls are TRBV30 and TRBJ2-3; no clear D gene. The CDR3 runs 12 residues. V lost 0 bases to trimming and J lost 10 bases, with 11 bases between them. CDR1 GTSNPN and CDR2 SVGIG come from the germline V gene (reference sequence).

This clonotype has a handful of counts. The rearrangement links TRBV12-3 or TRBV12-4 to TRBJ2-1; 9 bases agree with TRBD2. The CDR3 consists of 16 residues. Trimming removed 6 bases from V and 4 bases from J; junction bases left unmatched: 10. Here the CDR3 reads CASSLGRTSAYNEQFF. The DNA for the CDR3 is TGTGCCAGCAGCCTGGGGAGGACTAGCGCGTACAATGAGCAGTTCTTC.

Ten or more counts support this clonotype. V gene TRBV15 combines with J gene TRBJ2-1; 12 bases line up with TRBD2. Looked up from germline, CDR1 is LNHNV and CDR2 is YYDKDF (reference sequence). This CDR3 has 19 residues. The V gene end was trimmed by 0 bases and the J gene end by 7 bases; junction bases not matched to a gene: 13. The CDR3: CATSRDLRTSGIVENEQFF. In DNA form, the CDR3 reads TGTGCCACCAGCAGAGATCTGCGGACTAGCGGGATTGTCGAAAATGAGCAGTTCTTC.

This chain links TRBV28 with TRBJ2-7; 9 bases map to TRBD2. V trimming: 6 bases; J trimming: 5 bases; junction bases outside the gene matches: 11. Germline CDR1 is MDHEN and CDR2 is SYDVKM. This CDR3 is built from 15 residues. The CDR3 reads CASRGRLAVIHEQYF. The CDR3 coding sequence is TGTGCCAGCAGGGGGAGACTAGCGGTTATCCACGAGCAGTACTTC.